This T cell receptor (beta chain) is drawn from a study of shared clonotypes between healthy human individuals. The CDR3 length is 16 residues. Trimming left V 5 bases short and J 6 bases short, with 23 bases between. Germline V gene data show CDR1 as SGHTA and CDR2 as FQGNSA. TCRdb's copy holds only in-frame clones and misses some; the assay was immunoSEQ multiplex PCR. The data show 2 million to 2.5 million clones, almost 96% seen once. The sequenced sample consisted of naive CD4+ T cells sorted from blood. Subset here: CD45RA+ positively selected. J is TRBJ2-7 and V is TRBV7-2; tentatively, D is TRBD1 or TRBD2 (6 bases each). This TCR was recovered from a man aged 18 to 29 in good health. The CDR3 coding sequence is TGTGCCAGCAGCCCCGGACCGGGACTGGGGGCTCTCGAGCAGTACTTC. As protein: CASSPGPGLGALEQYF.